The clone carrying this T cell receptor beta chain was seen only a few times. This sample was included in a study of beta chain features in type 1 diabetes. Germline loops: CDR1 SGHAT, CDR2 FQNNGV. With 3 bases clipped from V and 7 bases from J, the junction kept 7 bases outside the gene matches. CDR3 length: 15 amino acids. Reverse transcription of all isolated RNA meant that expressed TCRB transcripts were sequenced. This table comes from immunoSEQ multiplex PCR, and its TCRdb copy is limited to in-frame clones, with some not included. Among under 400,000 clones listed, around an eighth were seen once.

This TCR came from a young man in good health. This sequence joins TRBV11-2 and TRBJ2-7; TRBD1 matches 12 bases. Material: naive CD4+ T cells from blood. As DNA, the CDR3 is TGTGCCAGCAGCTTTCGGGGACAGGGGGCAAGTGAGCAGTACTTC. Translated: CASSFRGQGASEQYF. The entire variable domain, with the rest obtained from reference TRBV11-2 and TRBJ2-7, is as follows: EAGVAQSPRYKIIEKRQSVAFWCNPISGHATLYWYQQILGQGPKLLIQFQNNGVVDDSQLPKDRFSAERLKGVDSTLKIQPAKLEDSAVYLCASSFRGQGASEQYFGPGTRLTVT.